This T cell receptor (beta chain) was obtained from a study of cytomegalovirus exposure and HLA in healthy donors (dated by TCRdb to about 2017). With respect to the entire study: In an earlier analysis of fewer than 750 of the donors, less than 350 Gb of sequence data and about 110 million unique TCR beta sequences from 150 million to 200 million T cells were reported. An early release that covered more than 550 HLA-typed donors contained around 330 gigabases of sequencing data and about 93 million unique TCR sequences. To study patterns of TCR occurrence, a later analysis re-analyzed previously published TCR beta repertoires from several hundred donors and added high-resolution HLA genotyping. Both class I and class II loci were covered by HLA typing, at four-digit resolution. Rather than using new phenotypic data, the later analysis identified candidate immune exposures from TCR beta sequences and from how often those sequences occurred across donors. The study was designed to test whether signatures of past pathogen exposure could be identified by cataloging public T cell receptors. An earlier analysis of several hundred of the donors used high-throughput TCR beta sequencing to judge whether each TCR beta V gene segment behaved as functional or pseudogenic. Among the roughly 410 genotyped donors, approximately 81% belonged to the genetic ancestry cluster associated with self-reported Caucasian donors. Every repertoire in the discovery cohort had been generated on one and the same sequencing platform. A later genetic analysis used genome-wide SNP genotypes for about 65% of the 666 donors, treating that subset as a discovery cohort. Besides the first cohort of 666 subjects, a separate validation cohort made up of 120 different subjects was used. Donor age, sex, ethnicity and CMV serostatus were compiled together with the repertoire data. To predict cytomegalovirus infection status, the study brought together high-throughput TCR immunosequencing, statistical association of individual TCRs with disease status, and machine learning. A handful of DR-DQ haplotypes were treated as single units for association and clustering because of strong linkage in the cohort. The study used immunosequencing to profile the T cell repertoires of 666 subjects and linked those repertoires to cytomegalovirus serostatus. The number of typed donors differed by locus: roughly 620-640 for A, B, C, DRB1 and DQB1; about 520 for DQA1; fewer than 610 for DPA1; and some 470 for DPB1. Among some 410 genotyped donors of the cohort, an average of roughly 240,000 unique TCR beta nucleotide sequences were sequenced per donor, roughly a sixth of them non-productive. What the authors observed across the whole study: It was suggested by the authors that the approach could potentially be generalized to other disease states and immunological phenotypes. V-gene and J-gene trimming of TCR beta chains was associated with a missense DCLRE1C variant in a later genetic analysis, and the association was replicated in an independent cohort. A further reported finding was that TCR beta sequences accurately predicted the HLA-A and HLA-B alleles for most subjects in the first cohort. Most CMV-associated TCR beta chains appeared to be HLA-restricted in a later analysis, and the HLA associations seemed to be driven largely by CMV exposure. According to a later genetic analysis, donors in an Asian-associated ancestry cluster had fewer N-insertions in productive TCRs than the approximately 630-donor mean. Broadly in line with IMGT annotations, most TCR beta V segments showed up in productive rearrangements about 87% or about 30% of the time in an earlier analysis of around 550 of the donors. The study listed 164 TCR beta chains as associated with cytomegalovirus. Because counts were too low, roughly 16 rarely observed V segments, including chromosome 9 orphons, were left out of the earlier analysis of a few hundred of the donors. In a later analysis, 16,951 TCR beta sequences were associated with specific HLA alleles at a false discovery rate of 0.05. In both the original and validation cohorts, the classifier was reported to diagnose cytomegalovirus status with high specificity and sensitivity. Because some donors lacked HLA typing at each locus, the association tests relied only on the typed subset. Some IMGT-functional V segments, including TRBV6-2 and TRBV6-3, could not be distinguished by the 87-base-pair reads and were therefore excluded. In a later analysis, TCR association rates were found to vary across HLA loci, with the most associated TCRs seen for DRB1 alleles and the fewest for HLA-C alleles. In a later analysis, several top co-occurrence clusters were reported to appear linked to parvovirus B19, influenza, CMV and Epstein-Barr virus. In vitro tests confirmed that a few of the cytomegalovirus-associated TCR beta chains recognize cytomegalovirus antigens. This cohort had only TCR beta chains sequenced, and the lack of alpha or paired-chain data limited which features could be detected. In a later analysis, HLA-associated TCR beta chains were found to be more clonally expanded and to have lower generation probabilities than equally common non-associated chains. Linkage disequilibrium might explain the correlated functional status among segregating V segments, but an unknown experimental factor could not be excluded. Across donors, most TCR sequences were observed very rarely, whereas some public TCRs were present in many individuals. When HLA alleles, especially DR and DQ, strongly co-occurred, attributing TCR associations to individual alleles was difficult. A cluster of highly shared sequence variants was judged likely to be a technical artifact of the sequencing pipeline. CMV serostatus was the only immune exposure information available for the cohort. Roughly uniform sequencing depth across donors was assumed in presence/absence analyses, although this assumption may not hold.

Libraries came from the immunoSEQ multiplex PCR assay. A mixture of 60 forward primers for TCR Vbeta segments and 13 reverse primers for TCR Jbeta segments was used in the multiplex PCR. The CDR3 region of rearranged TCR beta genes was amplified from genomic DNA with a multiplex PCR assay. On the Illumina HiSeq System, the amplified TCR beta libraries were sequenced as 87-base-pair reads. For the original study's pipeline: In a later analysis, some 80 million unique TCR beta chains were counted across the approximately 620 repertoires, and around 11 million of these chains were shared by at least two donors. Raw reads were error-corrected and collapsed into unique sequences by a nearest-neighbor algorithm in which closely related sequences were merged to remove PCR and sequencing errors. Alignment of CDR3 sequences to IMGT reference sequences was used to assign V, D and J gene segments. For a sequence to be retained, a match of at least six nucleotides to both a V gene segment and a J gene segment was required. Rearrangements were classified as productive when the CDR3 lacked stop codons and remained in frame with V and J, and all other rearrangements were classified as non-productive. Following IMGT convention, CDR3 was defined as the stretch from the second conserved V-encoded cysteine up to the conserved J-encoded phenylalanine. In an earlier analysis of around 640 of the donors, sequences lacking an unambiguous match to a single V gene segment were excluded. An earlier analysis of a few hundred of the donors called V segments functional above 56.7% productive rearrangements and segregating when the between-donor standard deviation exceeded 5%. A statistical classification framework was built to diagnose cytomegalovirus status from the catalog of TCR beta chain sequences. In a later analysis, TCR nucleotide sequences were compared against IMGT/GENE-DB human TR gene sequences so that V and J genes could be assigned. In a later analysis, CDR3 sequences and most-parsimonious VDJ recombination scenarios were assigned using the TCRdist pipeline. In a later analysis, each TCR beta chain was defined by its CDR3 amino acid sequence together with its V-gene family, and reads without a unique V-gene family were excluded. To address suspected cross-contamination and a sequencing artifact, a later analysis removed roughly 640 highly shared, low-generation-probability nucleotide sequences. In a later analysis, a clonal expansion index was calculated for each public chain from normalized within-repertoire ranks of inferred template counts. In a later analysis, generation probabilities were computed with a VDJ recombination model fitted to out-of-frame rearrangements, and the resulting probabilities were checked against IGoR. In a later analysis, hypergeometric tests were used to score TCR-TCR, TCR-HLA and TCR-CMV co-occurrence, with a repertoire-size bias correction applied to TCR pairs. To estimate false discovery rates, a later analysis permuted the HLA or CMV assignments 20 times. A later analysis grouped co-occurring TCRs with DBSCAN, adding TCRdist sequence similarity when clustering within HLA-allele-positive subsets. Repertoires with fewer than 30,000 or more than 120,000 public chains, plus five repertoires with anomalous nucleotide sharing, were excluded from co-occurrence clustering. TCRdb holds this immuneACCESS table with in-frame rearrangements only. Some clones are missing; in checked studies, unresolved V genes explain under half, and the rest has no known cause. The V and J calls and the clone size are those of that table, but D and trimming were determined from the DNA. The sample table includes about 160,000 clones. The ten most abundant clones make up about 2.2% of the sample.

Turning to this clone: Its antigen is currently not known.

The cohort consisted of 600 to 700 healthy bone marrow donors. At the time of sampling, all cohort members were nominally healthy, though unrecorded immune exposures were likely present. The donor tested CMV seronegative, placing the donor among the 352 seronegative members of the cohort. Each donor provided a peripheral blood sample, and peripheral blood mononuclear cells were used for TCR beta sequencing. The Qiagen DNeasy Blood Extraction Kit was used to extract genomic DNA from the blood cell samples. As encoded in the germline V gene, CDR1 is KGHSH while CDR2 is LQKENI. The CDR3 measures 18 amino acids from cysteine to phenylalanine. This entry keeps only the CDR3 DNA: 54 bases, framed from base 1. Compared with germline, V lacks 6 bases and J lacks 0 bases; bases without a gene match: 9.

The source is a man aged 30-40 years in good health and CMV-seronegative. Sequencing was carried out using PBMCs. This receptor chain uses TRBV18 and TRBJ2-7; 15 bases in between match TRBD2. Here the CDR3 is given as CASSLPGLAGGRSYEQYF. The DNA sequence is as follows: TGTGCCAGCTCGTTACCGGGACTAGCGGGAGGCCGCTCCTACGAGCAGTACTTC. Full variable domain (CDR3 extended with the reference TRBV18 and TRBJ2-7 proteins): NAGVMQNPRHLVRRRGQEARLRCSPMKGHSHVYWYRQLPEEGLKFMVYLQKENIIDESGMPKERFSAEFPKEGPSILRIQQVVRGDSAAYFCASSLPGLAGGRSYEQYFGPGTRLTVT.